Following are 27 T cell receptor beta chains from one sample sequenced in a study of cytomegalovirus exposure and HLA in healthy donors. Repertoires were generated with immunoSEQ multiplex PCR, while TCRdb's copy carries only in-frame clones and drops some. The sample carries about 140,000 clones, approximately 90% recorded once. Sample: PBMCs. Receptor source: a man aged 18 to 35 in good health and CMV-seronegative.

The CDR3 protein is CASSPGPGQGRDEQFF. CDR3 DNA sequence: TGTGCCAGCTCACCAGGTCCGGGACAGGGTCGGGATGAGCAGTTCTTC. J is TRBJ2-1 and V is TRBV18; 9 bases line up with TRBD1. This CDR3 is 16 amino acids long. V was clipped by 2 bases and J by 8 bases; unmatched bases: 10. CDR1 is KGHSH, CDR2 LQKENI, per germline.

Of note for this clone: In the same sample, other DNA sequences code for this CDR3. The gene calls are TRBV7-6 and TRBJ2-3; perhaps TRBD1 as D (6 bases). V lost 3 bases and J 6 bases, leaving 16 bases between the germline ends. CDR1 and CDR2 (germline): SGHVS, FNYEAQ. The CDR3 has 15 residues. CDR3 nucleotides: TGTGCCAGCAGCTTGGTACAGGGAAACGCCGATACGCAGTATTTT. This codes for CASSLVQGNADTQYF.

This clone occurred once. The chain joins TRBV6-1 to TRBJ2-7; a weak D match, TRBD1 (5 bases). The CDR3 length is 13 residues. The V end was cut by 4 bases, the J end by 2 bases, with 9 bases between. The germline CDR1 and CDR2 sequences are MNHNS and SASEGT. CDR3 sequence (DNA): TGTGCCAGCAGTGCTAGACAGCCCTACGAGCAGTACTTC. Translating it yields CASSARQPYEQYF.

The chain is built from TRBV7-3 and TRBJ1-1, with a weak D call TRBD1 (5 bases). Germline V lookup: CDR1 SGHTA, CDR2 FQGTGA. The CDR3 is made up of 14 amino acids. With 5 bases removed from V and 3 bases from J, the gap between germline ends came to 13 bases. In nucleotides, the CDR3 is TGTGCCAGCAGCCTTACCTCGGGGGACACTGAAGCTTTCTTT. It encodes CASSLTSGDTEAFF.

The rearrangement links TRBV4-3 to TRBJ2-5; D perhaps matches TRBD1 (6 bases). Germline V gives CDR1 LGHNA, CDR2 YSLEER. Between the trimmed V and J ends, which lost 0 bases and 7 bases, there was a span of 18 bases. The CDR3 totals 16 residues. The CDR3 spells CASSQDPANRAGTQYF. The CDR3 DNA reads TGCGCCAGCAGCCAAGACCCCGCCAACAGGGCAGGGACCCAGTACTTC.

The rearrangement links TRBV30 to TRBJ1-2; D unresolved. Germline values: CDR1 GTSNPN, CDR2 SVGIG (reference sequence). The length of the CDR3 is 17 residues. Trimming took off 0 bases at V and 4 bases at J, with 21 bases between the two ends. CDR3 in amino acids: CAWSVTGGGGNAYGYTF. Here the CDR3 DNA reads TGTGCCTGGAGTGTAACCGGTGGTGGAGGGAATGCCTATGGCTACACCTTC.

In this sample, this clone turned up once. V gene TRBV9 combines with J gene TRBJ2-5; tentative D call: TRBD1 (6 bases). The CDR3 contains 15 residues. Trimming removed 2 bases from V and 2 bases from J, with 13 bases in between. Germline-derived CDR1 and CDR2 are SGDLS and YYNGEE. In DNA form, the CDR3 reads TGTGCCAGCAGCGTTACCGGGACATCACAAGAGACCCAGTACTTC. Its translation is CASSVTGTSQETQYF.

The chain employs TRBV5-1 and TRBJ2-5; TRBD2 matches at 8 bases. Germline values: CDR1 SGHRS, CDR2 YFSETQ. The length of the CDR3 is 15 residues. V shed 5 bases, J shed 2 bases, and the junction held 8 bases outside the gene matches. The CDR3 protein is CASRLGTSPQETQYF. The CDR3 DNA sequence: TGCGCCAGCAGGTTAGGGACTAGTCCACAAGAGACCCAGTACTTC.

The rearrangement uses TRBV6-1 and TRBJ1-5; possible D gene TRBD1, 5 bases. Germline CDR1 is MNHNS and CDR2 is SASEGT. Trimming shortened V by 2 bases and J by 3 bases, and 14 bases separated the two germline ends. The CDR3 is made up of 16 amino acids. The CDR3 sequence is CASSEPFDSYNQPQHF. The CDR3 DNA is TGTGCCAGCAGTGAACCCTTTGACAGCTACAATCAGCCCCAGCATTTT.

This sequence joins TRBV15 and TRBJ2-1; a possible D gene is TRBD2 (5 bases). The CDR3 runs 17 residues. V lost 1 base to trimming and J lost 6 bases, with 19 bases between them. Germline lookup yields CDR1 LNHNV and CDR2 YYDKDF (reference sequence). CDR3 bases: TGTGCCACCAGCAGAGGCCTTCCGGGGTGGAGTTCCAATGAGCAGTTCTTC. Translating it yields CATSRGLPGWSSNEQFF. The full variable domain, completed using reference TRBV15 and TRBJ2-1, is DAMVIQNPRYQVTQFGKPVTLSCSQTLNHNVMYWYQQKSSQAPKLLFHYYDKDFNNEADTPDNFQSRRPNTSFCFLDIRSPGLGDTAMYLCATSRGLPGWSSNEQFFGPGTRLTVL.

The chain couples TRBV19 to TRBJ2-1; possibly TRBD2 for D (6 bases). The CDR3 extends over 17 amino acids. The germline V gene encodes CDR1 LNHDA and CDR2 SQIVND (reference sequence). The ends were cut back, 4 bases at V and 7 bases at J, with 23 bases in the middle. The CDR3 region has the DNA TGTGCCAGTAGTACACATCAACCGGGACTCCCTTGGAATGAGCAGTTCTTC. Encoded protein: CASSTHQPGLPWNEQFF. Variable domain in full (rest from reference TRBV19 and TRBJ2-1): DGGITQSPKYLFRKEGQNVTLSCEQNLNHDAMYWYRQDPGQGLRLIYYSQIVNDFQKGDIAEGYSVSREKKESFPLTVTSAQKNPTAFYLCASSTHQPGLPWNEQFFGPGTRLTVL.

The chain combines TRBV7-8 with TRBJ2-7; D not resolved. Trimming shortened V by 1 base and J by 3 bases, and 10 bases separated the two germline ends. Germline V gene sequence: CDR1 SGHVS, CDR2 FQNEAQ. The CDR3 contains 14 residues. CDR3 protein: CASSLGQTGYEQYF. In DNA form, the CDR3 reads TGTGCCAGCAGCTTAGGCCAAACGGGCTACGAGCAGTACTTC.

The J gene is TRBJ2-2, the V gene TRBV9; possible D gene TRBD1, 6 bases. The germline gives CDR1 SGDLS, CDR2 YYNGEE. The CDR3 length is 16 residues. Trimming took off 0 bases at V and 2 bases at J, with 11 bases between the two ends. CDR3 bases: TGTGCCAGCAGCGTAGGGGGGCAGATAAACACCGGGGAGCTGTTTTTT. Translating it yields CASSVGGQINTGELFF.

The chain employs TRBV21-1 and TRBJ2-7; TRBD2, the D gene given by the table, was not confirmed from the DNA. TRBV21-1 is deemed a pseudogene. The length of the CDR3 is 16 residues. The CDR3 sequence is CASSKAGGSSRYEQYV. The DNA of the CDR3 is TGTGCCAGCAGCAAAGCTGGAGGGAGCTCCCGATACGAGCAGTACGTC.

The V gene is TRBV5-1, the J gene TRBJ1-2; tentatively, D is TRBD1 (6 bases). Per germline, CDR1 SGHRS and CDR2 YFSETQ. Between the trimmed V and J ends, which lost 4 bases and 7 bases, there was a span of 14 bases. The CDR3 runs to 13 residues. For the CDR3, the DNA is TGCGCCAGCAGCGAGGCACAGGGTAGTGGCTACACCTTC. Encoded protein: CASSEAQGSGYTF.

The chain recombines TRBV18 with TRBJ2-7, with a tentative D call TRBD2 (6 bases). With 3 bases removed from V and 0 bases from J, the gap between germline ends came to 12 bases. This CDR3 is 15 amino acids long. Per the germline V gene, CDR1 is KGHSH and CDR2 is LQKENI. The CDR3 here is CASSPRGVRSYEQYF. As DNA, the CDR3 is TGTGCCAGCTCACCTCGCGGGGTGCGCTCCTACGAGCAGTACTTC.

V and J are TRBV6-5 and TRBJ1-5; 9 bases line up with TRBD1. The CDR3 is 14 amino acids. Germline CDR1 is MNHEY and CDR2 is SVGAGI. The J segment lost 6 bases and the V segment lost 5 bases, leaving 5 bases of the junction unmatched. In DNA form, the CDR3 reads TGTGCCAGCAGTAACGGACAGGGGACTCAGCCCCAGCATTTT. Translated, it gives CASSNGQGTQPQHF.

This clone was recorded only once. This sequence joins TRBV2 and TRBJ2-1, with D uncertain. There are 17 residues in the CDR3. Germline CDR1 is SNHLY and CDR2 is FYNNEI. Trimming shortened V by 4 bases and J by 7 bases, and 23 bases separated the two germline ends. The CDR3 region is CASSGALEAPKMNEQFF. For the CDR3, the DNA is TGTGCCAGCAGTGGAGCCCTAGAGGCCCCAAAAATGAATGAGCAGTTCTTC.

The V and J genes are TRBV18 and TRBJ2-5; no clear D gene. This CDR3 contains 12 residues. V dropped 3 bases and J dropped 3 bases, with 5 bases sitting between them. Germline V gives CDR1 KGHSH, CDR2 LQKENI. CDR3 nucleotide sequence: TGTGCCAGCTCACCTACAGAAGAGACCCAGTACTTC. Translation: CASSPTEETQYF.

The chain joins TRBV6-5 to TRBJ2-2; the D gene is possibly TRBD2 (5 bases). Germline assignment: CDR1 MNHEY and CDR2 SVGAGI. CDR3 length: 15 residues. The V end was cut by 2 bases, the J end by 4 bases, with 11 bases between. CDR3 in DNA: TGTGCCAGCAGTTACGGGGAGCCCCCCACCGGGGAGCTGTTTTTT. Encoded protein: CASSYGEPPTGELFF.

J is TRBJ1-1 and V is TRBV7-2; D call uncertain. This CDR3 region has 11 residues. CDR1 and CDR2 from the germline V gene are SGHTA and FQGNSA. Between the trimmed V and J ends, which lost 3 bases and 8 bases, there was a span of 7 bases. In nucleotides, the CDR3 is TGTGCCAGCAGCTTTGACGGGGAAGCTTTCTTT. It specifies CASSFDGEAFF.

The chain is built from TRBV27 and TRBJ1-2; tentative D call: TRBD1 (5 bases). Between the trimmed V and J ends, which lost 6 bases and 8 bases, there was a span of 19 bases. Germline V gene sequence: CDR1 MNHEY, CDR2 SMNVEV (reference sequence). This CDR3 is 14 amino acids long. CDR3 sequence reads: CASSRTPLAGGYTF. The DNA of the CDR3 is TGTGCCAGCAGCCGGACACCCCTAGCGGGAGGCTACACCTTC.

CDR3 DNA: TGTGCCAGCAGCACGGACAGAAACTTGAACACTGAAGCTTTCTTT. Its protein is CASSTDRNLNTEAFF. V is TRBV6-5 and J is TRBJ1-1, with D maybe TRBD1 (6 bases). V shed 6 bases and J shed 0 bases, with 14 bases lying between them. The CDR3 sequence is 15 residues long. Germline CDR1 reads MNHEY; CDR2 reads SVGAGI.

The chain has TRBV27 and TRBJ1-6, with a weak D call TRBD1 (5 bases). Germline assignment: CDR1 MNHEY and CDR2 SMNVEV (reference sequence). Trimming removed 6 bases at V and 9 bases at J, with 18 bases between. There are 15 residues in the CDR3. The CDR3 protein is CASSNTGPGGSPLHF. CDR3 in DNA: TGTGCCAGCAGCAATACGGGACCCGGGGGTTCACCCCTCCACTTT.

The rearrangement uses TRBV7-3 and TRBJ2-3, with 8 bases matching TRBD2. The trim removed 1 base at V and 1 base at J, leaving 4 bases unmatched. This CDR3 has 16 amino acids. Germline CDR1 reads SGHTA; CDR2 reads FQGTGA. The CDR3 coding sequence is TGTGCCAGCAGCTTAAATAGCGGGGTGCGCACAGATACGCAGTATTTT. Its protein is CASSLNSGVRTDTQYF. The full variable domain, completed using reference TRBV7-3 and TRBJ2-3, is GAGVSQTPSNKVTEKGKYVELRCDPISGHTALYWYRQSLGQGPEFLIYFQGTGAADDSGLPNDRFFAVRPEGSVSTLKIQRTERGDSAVYLCASSLNSGVRTDTQYFGPGTRLTVL.

The V call is TRBV12-2, the J call TRBJ2-7; the table gives TRBD2 as D, unverified against the DNA. TRBV12-2 is a pseudogene locus. The CDR3 consists of 20 residues. The CDR3 spells CASRLTRDRRTSGNFYEQYV. The CDR3 DNA sequence: TGTGCAAGTCGCTTAACGCGGGACCGCAGGACTAGCGGGAATTTTTACGAGCAGTACGTC.

The chain combines TRBV28 with TRBJ1-1; D is unresolved. CDR3 length equals 16 residues. The ends were cut back, 6 bases at V and 0 bases at J, with 17 bases in the middle. Germline V gene data show CDR1 as MDHEN and CDR2 as SYDVKM. CDR3 region: CASSLPPGLMNTEAFF. CDR3 bases: TGTGCCAGCAGCCTACCACCCGGACTGATGAACACTGAAGCTTTCTTT.